This TCR beta chain stems from a study of blood T cell repertoires in COVID-19. The overall study: The origin of the acute and convalescent COVID-19 samples was the United States, Italy and Spain. Sources were T cells, B-cell-depleted T cells, or PBMCs; the material itself was cDNA or gDNA.

The V and J ends lost 6 bases and 0 bases respectively, with 11 bases between them. There are 14 residues in the CDR3. The germline gives CDR1 SNHLY, CDR2 FYNNEI. Original analysis: The assay estimated nucleated cells by amplifying reference gene primers. Here immunoSEQ multiplex PCR was the method, and the copy in TCRdb shows in-frame clones only, minus some. For V, J and clone size, that table is used; D and trimming come from the DNA. Of 55,000 to 90,000 clones listed, 86% were seen once; the top ten hold 3.5% to 5%. The chain couples TRBV2 to TRBJ1-1; possibly TRBD1 for D (6 bases). Sequencing was performed on peripheral blood. This clonotype originated in a man aged 70 or older with active COVID-19. This CDR3 is CASSPGTLNTEAFF. DNA for the CDR3: TGTGCCAGCAGCCCCGGGACACTGAACACTGAAGCTTTCTTT.